The 3 T cell receptor beta chains below all came from one sample that was sequenced in a study of blood T cell repertoires in COVID-19. Generated by immunoSEQ multiplex PCR, the TCRdb table keeps only in-frame clones and is missing some. The sample lists 150,000 to 200,000 clones, about 83% occurring once. The specimen was PBMCs or T cells enriched from blood (not recorded which). These receptors were taken from a woman between 25 and 40 years old who had been exposed to COVID-19.

The gene calls are TRBV6-2 or TRBV6-3 and TRBJ1-4, with D hard to call. This CDR3 has 14 amino acids. Germline values: CDR1 MNHEY, CDR2 SVGEGT. Trimming removed 4 bases from V and 8 bases from J, with 14 bases in between. The CDR3 reads CASSFHADWEKLFF. In nucleotides, the CDR3 is TGTGCCAGCAGTTTCCATGCAGATTGGGAAAAACTGTTTTTT.

V and J are TRBV13 and TRBJ2-3; TRBD1 aligns across 7 bases. The CDR3 loop spans 15 amino acids. With V trimmed by 6 bases and J by 2 bases, 8 bases remained unmatched. Germline assignment: CDR1 PRHDT and CDR2 FYEKMQ (reference sequence). CDR3 sequence: CASSSTGVTTDTQYF. In DNA, the CDR3 is TGTGCCAGCAGTAGTACAGGGGTTACCACAGATACGCAGTATTTT.

This clone was found a few times. J is TRBJ2-7 and V is TRBV30; 9 positions agree with TRBD1. CDR1 is GTSNPN and CDR2 is SVGIG in the germline V gene (reference sequence). The CDR3 has 12 amino acids. V was pared by 3 bases and J by 7 bases, with 4 bases of the junction left unmatched. The CDR3 DNA reads as TGTGCCTGGAGACAGGGGGCGCGGGAGCAGTACTTC. This encodes CAWRQGAREQYF. Supplemented by reference TRBV30 and TRBJ2-7, the full variable domain reads SQTIHQWPATLVQPVGSPLSLECTVEGTSNPNLYWYRQAAGRGLQLLFYSVGIGQISSEVPQNLSASRPQDRQFILSSKKLLLSDSGFYLCAWRQGAREQYFGPGTRLTVT.